One T cell receptor beta chain is described in this entry. The sample is drawn from a study of shared T cell receptors in the human thymus. TCRdb's copy holds only in-frame clones and misses some; the assay was immunoSEQ multiplex PCR. The sample has hundreds of thousands of clones; about 89% are singletons. With 5 bases removed from V and 12 bases from J, the gap between germline ends came to 18 bases. Per the germline V gene, CDR1 is SGDLS and CDR2 is YYNGEE. The CDR3 contains 13 residues. The same specimen was also included in a second study, on human thymus T cells.

The TCR comes from a boy less than two years old with a congenital heart defect. Sequenced sample: thymocytes. The genes are TRBV9 and TRBJ2-1, with D perhaps matching TRBD1 (6 bases). In DNA, the CDR3 is TGTGCCAGCAGTGTCACCTGGACAGTCCCGCAGTTCTTC. Translated: CASSVTWTVPQFF.